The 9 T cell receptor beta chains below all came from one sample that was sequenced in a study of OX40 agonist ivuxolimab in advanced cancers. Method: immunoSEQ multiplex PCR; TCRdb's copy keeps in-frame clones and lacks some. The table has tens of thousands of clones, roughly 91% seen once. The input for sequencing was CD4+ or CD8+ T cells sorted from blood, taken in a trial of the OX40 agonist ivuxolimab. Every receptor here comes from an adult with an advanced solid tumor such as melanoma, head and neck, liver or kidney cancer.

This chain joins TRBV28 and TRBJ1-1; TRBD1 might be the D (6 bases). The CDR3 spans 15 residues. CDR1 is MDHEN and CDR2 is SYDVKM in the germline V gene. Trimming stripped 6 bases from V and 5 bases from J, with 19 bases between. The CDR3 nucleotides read TGTGCCAGCAGGGCCTTGGGGGGGCTAGGGACTGAAGCTTTCTTT. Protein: CASRALGGLGTEAFF. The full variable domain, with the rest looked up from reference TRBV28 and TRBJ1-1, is DVKVTQSSRYLVKRTGEKVFLECVQDMDHENMFWYRQDPGLGLRLIYFSYDVKMKEKGDIPEGYSVSREKKERFSLILESASTNQTSMYLCASRALGGLGTEAFFGQGTRLTVV.

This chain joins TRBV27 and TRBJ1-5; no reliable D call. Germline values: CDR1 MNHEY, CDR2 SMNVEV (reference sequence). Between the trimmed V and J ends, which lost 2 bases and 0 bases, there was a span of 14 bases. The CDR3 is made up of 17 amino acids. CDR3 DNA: TGTGCCAGCAGTTTACCCCTACAGAACTATAGCAATCAGCCCCAGCATTTT. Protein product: CASSLPLQNYSNQPQHF.

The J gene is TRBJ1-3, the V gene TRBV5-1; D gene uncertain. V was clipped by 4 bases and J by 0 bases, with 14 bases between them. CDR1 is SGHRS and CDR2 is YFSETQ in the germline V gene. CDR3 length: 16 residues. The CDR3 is CASSNSPGISGNTIYF. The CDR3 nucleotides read TGCGCCAGCAGCAATTCACCCGGGATCTCTGGAAACACCATATATTTT.

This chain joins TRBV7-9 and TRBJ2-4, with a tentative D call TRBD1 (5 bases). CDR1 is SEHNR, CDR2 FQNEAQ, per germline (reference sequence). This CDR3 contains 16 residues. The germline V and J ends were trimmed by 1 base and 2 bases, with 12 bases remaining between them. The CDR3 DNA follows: TGTGCCAGCAGCTTAGAAGGGGTTGGACCCAAAAACATTCAGTACTTC. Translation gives CASSLEGVGPKNIQYF.

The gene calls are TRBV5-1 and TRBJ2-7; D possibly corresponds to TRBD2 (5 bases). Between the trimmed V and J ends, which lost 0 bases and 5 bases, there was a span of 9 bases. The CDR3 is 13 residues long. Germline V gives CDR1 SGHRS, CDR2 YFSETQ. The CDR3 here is CASSLGGFDEQYF. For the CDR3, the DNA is TGCGCCAGCAGCTTGGGAGGGTTCGACGAGCAGTACTTC.

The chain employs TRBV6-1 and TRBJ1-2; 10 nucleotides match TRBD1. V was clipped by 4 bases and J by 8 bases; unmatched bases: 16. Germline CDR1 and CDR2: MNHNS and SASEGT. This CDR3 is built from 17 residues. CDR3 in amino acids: CASSGTPGQGRVYGYTF. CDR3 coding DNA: TGTGCCAGCAGTGGTACTCCGGGACAGGGGAGGGTCTACGGCTACACCTTC.

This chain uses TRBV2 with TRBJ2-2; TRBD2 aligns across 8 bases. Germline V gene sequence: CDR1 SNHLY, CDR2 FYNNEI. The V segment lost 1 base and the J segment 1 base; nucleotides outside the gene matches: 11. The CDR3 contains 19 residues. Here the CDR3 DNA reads TGTGCCAGCAGTGAAGAGGGGTGGGGGCTAGCGGGGAACACCGGGGAGCTGTTTTTT. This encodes CASSEEGWGLAGNTGELFF. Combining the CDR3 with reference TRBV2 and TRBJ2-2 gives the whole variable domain EPEVTQTPSHQVTQMGQEVILRCVPISNHLYFYWYRQILGQKVEFLVSFYNNEISEKSEIFDDQFSVERPDGSNFTLKIRSTKLEDSAMYFCASSEEGWGLAGNTGELFFGEGSRLTVL.

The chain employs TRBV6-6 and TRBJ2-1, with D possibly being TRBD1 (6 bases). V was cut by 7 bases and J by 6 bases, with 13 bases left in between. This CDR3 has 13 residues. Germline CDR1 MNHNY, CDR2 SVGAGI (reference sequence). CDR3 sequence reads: CASNPGRGNEQFF. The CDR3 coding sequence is TGTGCCAGCAACCCCGGCAGGGGCAATGAGCAGTTCTTC.

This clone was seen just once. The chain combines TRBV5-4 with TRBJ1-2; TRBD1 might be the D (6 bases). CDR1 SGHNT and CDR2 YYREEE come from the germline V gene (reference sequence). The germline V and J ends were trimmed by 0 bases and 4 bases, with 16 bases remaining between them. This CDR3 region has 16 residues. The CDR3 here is CASSLGGGASSYGYTF. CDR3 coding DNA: TGTGCCAGCAGCTTGGGAGGGGGGGCATCGAGCTATGGCTACACCTTC. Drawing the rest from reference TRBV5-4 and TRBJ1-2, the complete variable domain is ETGVTQSPTHLIKTRGQQVTLRCSSQSGHNTVSWYQQALGQGPQFIFQYYREEENGRGNFPPRFSGLQFPNYSSELNVNALELDDSALYLCASSLGGGASSYGYTFGSGTRLTVV.